This T cell receptor (beta chain) comes out of a study of radiation and T cells in renal cell carcinoma. The study's findings and limits: Without pretreatment biopsies, baseline tumor clonotype presence was undetermined.

Time point here: blood 2 weeks post-SBRT. Sample treatment: 15 Gy SBRT to primary tumor, nephrectomy 4 weeks later. Germline CDR1 is LNHDA and CDR2 is SQIVND (reference sequence). The CDR3 has 15 amino acids. V was clipped by 5 bases and J by 4 bases, with 17 bases between them. Details on this clone: Its specificity is unknown.

TCRdb keeps only in-frame clones here, not all; method: immunoSEQ multiplex PCR. Here the sample spans roughly 150,000 clones, 87% being singletons. The chain employs TRBV19 and TRBJ1-1; TRBD1 might be the D (5 bases). The input for sequencing was blood, taken from a patient whose treatment included radiotherapy and nephrectomy. This receptor was obtained from a woman between 45 and 60 years old with renal cell carcinoma. The CDR3 DNA sequence: TGTGCCAGTAGTCCTCAAGCACGGGGGTTCACTGAAGCTTTCTTT. Amino acids: CASSPQARGFTEAFF. The whole variable domain, remainder taken from reference TRBV19 and TRBJ1-1, is DGGITQSPKYLFRKEGQNVTLSCEQNLNHDAMYWYRQDPGQGLRLIYYSQIVNDFQKGDIAEGYSVSREKKESFPLTVTSAQKNPTAFYLCASSPQARGFTEAFFGQGTRLTVV.